This T cell receptor beta chain was documented in a study of beta chain features in type 1 diabetes. Note on this clone: Its antigen is unknown.

Blood was drawn once from each donor into heparinised tubes. The draws averaged roughly 120 mL. Naive, central memory, regulatory and stem cell-like memory cells within the CD4+ compartment were sorted using CD45RO/CCR7/CD25/CD127/CD95/CD27. Study-level results: Shorter templates might be favored by PCR, equally in patients and controls. Shortening that was moderate but significant affected the TCRB CDR3s of Type 1 diabetes patients in all four CD4+ subsets. Type 1 diabetes patients had fewer VDJ junction insertions and more deletions.

The investigators reverse transcribed all of the isolated RNA, so they sequenced expressed TCRB transcripts. Produced via immunoSEQ multiplex PCR; TCRdb's table is partial and in-frame only. The sample includes about 53,000 clones, around 60% of them seen just once. The ends were cut back, 6 bases at V and 7 bases at J, with 16 bases in the middle. This CDR3 has 13 amino acids. The V gene's germline CDR1 is LNHDA and CDR2 SQIVND (reference sequence). Specimen: stem cell memory CD4+ T cells from blood. This clonotype originated in a young woman with type 1 diabetes. The J gene is TRBJ2-7, the V gene TRBV19; the D is unclear. The CDR3 loop is CASSIQDNQEQYF. In DNA, the CDR3 is TGTGCCAGTAGCATCCAGGATAACCAAGAGCAGTACTTC.